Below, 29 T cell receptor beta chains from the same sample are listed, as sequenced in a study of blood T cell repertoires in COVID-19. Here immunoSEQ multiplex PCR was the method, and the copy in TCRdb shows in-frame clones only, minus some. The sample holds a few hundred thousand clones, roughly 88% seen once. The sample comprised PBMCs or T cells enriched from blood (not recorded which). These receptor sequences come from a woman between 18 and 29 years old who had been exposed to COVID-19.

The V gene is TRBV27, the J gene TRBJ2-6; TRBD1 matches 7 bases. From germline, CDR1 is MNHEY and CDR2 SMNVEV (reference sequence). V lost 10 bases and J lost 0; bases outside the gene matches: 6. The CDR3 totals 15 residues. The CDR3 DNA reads TGTGCCACCGGGACAGATAGCTCTGGGGCCAACGTCCTGACTTTC. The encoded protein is CATGTDSSGANVLTF.

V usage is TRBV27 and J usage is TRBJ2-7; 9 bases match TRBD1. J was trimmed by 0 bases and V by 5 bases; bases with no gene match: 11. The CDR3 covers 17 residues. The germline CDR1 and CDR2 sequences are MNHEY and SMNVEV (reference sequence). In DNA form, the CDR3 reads TGTGCCAGCAGTCCTATACGGGGACAGGGTAGCTCCTACGAGCAGTACTTC. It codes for CASSPIRGQGSSYEQYF.

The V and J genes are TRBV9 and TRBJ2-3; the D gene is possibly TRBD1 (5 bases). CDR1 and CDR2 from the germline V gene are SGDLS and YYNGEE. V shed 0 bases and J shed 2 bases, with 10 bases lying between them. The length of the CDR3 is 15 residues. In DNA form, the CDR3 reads TGTGCCAGCAGCGTAGCAGAAGGGGTCACAGATACGCAGTATTTT. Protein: CASSVAEGVTDTQYF.

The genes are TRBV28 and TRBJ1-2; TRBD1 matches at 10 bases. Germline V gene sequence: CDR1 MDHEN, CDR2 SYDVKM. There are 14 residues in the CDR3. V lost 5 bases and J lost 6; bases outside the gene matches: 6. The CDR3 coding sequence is TGTGCCAGCAGTGATCCGGGACAGGGGAATGGCTACACCTTC. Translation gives CASSDPGQGNGYTF.

The CDR3 spells CASSQGQPYSNQPQHF. The CDR3 coding sequence is TGTGCCAGCAGCCAAGGACAGCCCTATAGCAATCAGCCCCAGCATTTT. The chain links TRBV3-1 (or the pseudogene TRBV3-2) to TRBJ1-5, with D possibly TRBD1 on 5 matching bases. CDR1 is LGHDT and CDR2 is YNNKEL in the germline V gene (reference sequence). This CDR3 has 16 amino acids. The V gene lost 1 base and the J gene lost 0 bases, with 10 bases spanning the gap.

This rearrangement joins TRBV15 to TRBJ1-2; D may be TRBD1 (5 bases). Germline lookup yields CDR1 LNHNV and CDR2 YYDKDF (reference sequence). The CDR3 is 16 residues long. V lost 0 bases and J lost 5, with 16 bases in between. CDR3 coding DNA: TGTGCCACCAGCAGAGAGCTCCTTTTGGCAGGGTATGGCTACACCTTC. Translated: CATSRELLLAGYGYTF.

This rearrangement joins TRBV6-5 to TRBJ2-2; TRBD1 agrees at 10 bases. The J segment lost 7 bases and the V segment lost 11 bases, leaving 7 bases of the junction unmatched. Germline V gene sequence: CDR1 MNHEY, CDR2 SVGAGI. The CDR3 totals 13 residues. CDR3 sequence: CARRQGAGGELFF. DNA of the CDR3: TGTGCCCGTCGACAGGGGGCGGGCGGGGAGCTGTTTTTT.

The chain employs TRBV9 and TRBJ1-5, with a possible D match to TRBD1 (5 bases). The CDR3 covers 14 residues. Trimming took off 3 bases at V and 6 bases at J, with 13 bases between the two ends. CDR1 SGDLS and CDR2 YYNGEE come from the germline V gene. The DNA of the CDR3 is TGTGCCAGCAGCGGATCAGGGTTTGCTCAGCCCCAGCATTTT. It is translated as CASSGSGFAQPQHF.

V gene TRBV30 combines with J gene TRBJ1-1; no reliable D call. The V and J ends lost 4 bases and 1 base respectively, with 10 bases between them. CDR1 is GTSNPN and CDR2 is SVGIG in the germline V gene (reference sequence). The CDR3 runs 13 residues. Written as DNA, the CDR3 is TGTGCCTGGATAGGAGTAGAGAACACTGAAGCTTTCTTT. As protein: CAWIGVENTEAFF.

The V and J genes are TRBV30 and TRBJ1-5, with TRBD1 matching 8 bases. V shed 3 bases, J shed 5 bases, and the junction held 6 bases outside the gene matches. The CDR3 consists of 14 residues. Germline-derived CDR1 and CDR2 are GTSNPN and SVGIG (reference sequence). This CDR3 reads CAWSPGGPHQPQHF. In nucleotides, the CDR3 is TGTGCCTGGAGCCCAGGGGGCCCTCATCAGCCCCAGCATTTT.

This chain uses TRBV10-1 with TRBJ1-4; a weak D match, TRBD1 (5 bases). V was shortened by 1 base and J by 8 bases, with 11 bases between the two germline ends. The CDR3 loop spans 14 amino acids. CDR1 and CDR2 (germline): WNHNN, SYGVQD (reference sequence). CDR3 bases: TGCGCCAGCAGTGAGTGGCCAGGGAAGGAAAAACTGTTTTTT. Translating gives CASSEWPGKEKLFF.

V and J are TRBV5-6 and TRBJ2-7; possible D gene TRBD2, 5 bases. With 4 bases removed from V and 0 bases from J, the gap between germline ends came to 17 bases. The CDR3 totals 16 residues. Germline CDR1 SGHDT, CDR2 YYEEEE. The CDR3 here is CASSLWPGRDSYEQYF. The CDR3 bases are TGTGCCAGCAGCCTGTGGCCGGGAAGGGACTCCTACGAGCAGTACTTC.

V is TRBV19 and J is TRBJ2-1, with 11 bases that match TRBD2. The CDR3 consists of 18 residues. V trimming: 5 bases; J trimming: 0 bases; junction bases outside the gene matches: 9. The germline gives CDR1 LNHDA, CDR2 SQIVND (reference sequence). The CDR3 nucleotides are TGTGCCAGTAGTTCTAAACTAGCGGGGGATCCCTCCTACAATGAGCAGTTCTTC. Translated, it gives CASSSKLAGDPSYNEQFF. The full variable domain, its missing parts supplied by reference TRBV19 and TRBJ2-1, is DGGITQSPKYLFRKEGQNVTLSCEQNLNHDAMYWYRQDPGQGLRLIYYSQIVNDFQKGDIAEGYSVSREKKESFPLTVTSAQKNPTAFYLCASSSKLAGDPSYNEQFFGPGTRLTVL.

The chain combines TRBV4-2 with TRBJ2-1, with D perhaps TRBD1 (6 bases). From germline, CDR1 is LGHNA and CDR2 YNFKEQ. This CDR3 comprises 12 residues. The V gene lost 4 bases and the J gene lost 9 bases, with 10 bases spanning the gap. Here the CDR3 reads CASSPQGIEQFF. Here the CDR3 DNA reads TGTGCCAGCAGCCCACAGGGCATTGAGCAGTTCTTC.

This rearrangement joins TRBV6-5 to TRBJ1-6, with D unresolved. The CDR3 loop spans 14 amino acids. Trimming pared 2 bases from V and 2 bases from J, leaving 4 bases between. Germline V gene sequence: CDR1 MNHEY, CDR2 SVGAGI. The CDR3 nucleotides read TGTGCCAGCAGTTACCTACCCTATAATTCACCCCTCCACTTT. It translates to CASSYLPYNSPLHF.

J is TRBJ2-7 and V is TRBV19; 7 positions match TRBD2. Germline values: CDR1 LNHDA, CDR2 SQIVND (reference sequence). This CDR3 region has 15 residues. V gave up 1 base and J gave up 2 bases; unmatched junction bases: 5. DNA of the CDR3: TGTGCCAGTAGTATAGTATCGGGGGGACCCTACGAGCAGTACTTC. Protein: CASSIVSGGPYEQYF. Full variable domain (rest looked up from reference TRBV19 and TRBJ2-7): DGGITQSPKYLFRKEGQNVTLSCEQNLNHDAMYWYRQDPGQGLRLIYYSQIVNDFQKGDIAEGYSVSREKKESFPLTVTSAQKNPTAFYLCASSIVSGGPYEQYFGPGTRLTVT.

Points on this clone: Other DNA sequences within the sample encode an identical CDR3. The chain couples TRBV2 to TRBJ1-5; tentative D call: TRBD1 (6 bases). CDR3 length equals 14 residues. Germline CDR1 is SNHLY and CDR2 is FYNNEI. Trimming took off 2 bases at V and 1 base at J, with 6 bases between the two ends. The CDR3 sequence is CASSEQGSNQPQHF. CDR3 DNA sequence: TGTGCCAGCAGTGAACAGGGGAGCAATCAGCCCCAGCATTTT.

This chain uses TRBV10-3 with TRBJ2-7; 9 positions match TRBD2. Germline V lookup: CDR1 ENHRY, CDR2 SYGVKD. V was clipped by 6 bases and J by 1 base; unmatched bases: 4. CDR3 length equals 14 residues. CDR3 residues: CAISPAGGSYEQYF. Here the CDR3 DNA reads TGTGCCATCAGCCCAGCGGGGGGTTCCTACGAGCAGTACTTC.

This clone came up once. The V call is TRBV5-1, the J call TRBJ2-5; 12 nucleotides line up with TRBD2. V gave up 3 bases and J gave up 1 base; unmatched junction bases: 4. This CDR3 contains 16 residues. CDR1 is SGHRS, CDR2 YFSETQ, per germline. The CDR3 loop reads CASSSGLAGIQETQYF. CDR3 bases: TGCGCCAGCAGCTCCGGACTAGCGGGGATCCAAGAGACCCAGTACTTC.

The CDR3 bases are TGTGCCAGCAGTTTCTCGGTCGGCGGAAACTATGGCTACACCTTC. It yields the protein CASSFSVGGNYGYTF. The chain joins TRBV28 to TRBJ1-2, with D unresolved. CDR3 length: 15 residues. CDR1 and CDR2 (germline): MDHEN, SYDVKM. Trimming took 3 bases from V and 2 from J, leaving 13 bases between them.

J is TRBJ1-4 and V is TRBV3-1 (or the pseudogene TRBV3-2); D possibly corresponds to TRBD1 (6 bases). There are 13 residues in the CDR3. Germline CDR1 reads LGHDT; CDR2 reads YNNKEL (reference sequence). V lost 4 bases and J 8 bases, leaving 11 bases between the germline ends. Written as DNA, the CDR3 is TGTGCCAGCAGCCGCGATCAGGGGGAAAAACTGTTTTTT. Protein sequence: CASSRDQGEKLFF.

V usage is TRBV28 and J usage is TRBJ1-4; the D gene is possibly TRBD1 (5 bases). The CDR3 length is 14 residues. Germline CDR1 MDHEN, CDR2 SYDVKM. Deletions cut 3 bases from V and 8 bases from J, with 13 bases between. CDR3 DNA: TGTGCCAGCAGTTTGAGCGGGGGAGTAGAAAAACTGTTTTTT. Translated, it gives CASSLSGGVEKLFF. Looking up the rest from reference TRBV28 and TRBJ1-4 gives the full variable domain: DVKVTQSSRYLVKRTGEKVFLECVQDMDHENMFWYRQDPGLGLRLIYFSYDVKMKEKGDIPEGYSVSREKKERFSLILESASTNQTSMYLCASSLSGGVEKLFFGSGTQLSVL.

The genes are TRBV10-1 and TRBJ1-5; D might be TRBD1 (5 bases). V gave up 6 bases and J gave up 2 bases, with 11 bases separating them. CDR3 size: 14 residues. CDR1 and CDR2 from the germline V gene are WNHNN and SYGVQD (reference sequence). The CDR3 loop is CASRPGHRNQPQHF. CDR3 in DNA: TGCGCCAGCAGGCCCGGACATCGCAATCAGCCCCAGCATTTT.

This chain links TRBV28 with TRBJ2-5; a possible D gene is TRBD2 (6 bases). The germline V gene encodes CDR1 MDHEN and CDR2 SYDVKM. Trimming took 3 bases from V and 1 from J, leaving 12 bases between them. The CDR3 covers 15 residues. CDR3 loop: CASSLEMGGQETQYF. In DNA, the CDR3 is TGTGCCAGCAGTTTGGAGATGGGGGGCCAAGAGACCCAGTACTTC.

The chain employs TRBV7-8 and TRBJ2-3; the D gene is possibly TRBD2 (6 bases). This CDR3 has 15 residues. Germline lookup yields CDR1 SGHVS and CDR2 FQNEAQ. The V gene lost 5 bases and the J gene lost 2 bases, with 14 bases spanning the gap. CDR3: CASSLSGVITDTQYF. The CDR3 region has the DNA TGTGCCAGCAGCCTATCGGGGGTGATCACAGATACGCAGTATTTT.

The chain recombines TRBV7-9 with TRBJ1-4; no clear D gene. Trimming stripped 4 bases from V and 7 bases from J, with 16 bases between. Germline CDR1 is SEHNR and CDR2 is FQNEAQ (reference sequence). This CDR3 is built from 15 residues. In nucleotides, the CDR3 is TGTGCCAGCAGCTCCCCAGAACGGAGCGGTGAAAAACTGTTTTTT. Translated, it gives CASSSPERSGEKLFF.

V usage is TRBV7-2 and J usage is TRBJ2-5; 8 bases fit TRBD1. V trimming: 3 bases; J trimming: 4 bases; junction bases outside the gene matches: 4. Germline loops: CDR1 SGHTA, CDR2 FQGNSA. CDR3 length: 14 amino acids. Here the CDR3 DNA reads TGTGCCAGCAGCTTTCGGACAGGGTTAGAGACCCAGTACTTC. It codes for CASSFRTGLETQYF. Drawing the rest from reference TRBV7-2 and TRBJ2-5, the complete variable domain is GAGVSQSPSNKVTEKGKDVELRCDPISGHTALYWYRQSLGQGLEFLIYFQGNSAPDKSGLPSDRFSAERTGGSVSTLTIQRTQQEDSAVYLCASSFRTGLETQYFGPGTRLLVL.

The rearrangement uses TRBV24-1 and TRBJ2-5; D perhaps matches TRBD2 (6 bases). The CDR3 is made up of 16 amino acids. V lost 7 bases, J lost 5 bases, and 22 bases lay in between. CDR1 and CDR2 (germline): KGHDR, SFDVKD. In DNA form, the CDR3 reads TGTGCCACCAGCGGCCGGGGAGGCCATCAAGGGGAGACCCAGTACTTC. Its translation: CATSGRGGHQGETQYF.

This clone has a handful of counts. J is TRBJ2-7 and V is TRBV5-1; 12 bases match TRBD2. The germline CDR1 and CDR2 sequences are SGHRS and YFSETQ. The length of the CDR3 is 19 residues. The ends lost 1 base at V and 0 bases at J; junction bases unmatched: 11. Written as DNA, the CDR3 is TGCGCCAGCAGCTTGAGGTCGCGCCTAGCGGGAGGGAACTCCTACGAGCAGTACTTC. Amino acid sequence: CASSLRSRLAGGNSYEQYF.